This TCR beta chain was obtained from a study of beta chain features in type 1 diabetes. Notes on the study in general: When VDJ junctions were examined, type 1 diabetes patients showed fewer insertions and more deletions. Researchers report that Type 1 diabetes patients had moderately but significantly shorter TCRB CDR3s across all four CD4+ subsets. A potential influence of HLA type upon TCRB rearrangement remained unresolved herein. PCR may have favored shorter templates equally in patients and controls.

The length of the CDR3 is 17 residues. The ends lost 3 bases at V and 3 bases at J; junction bases unmatched: 11. Looked up from germline, CDR1 is MGHRA and CDR2 is YSYEKL. With respect to this clone: Its antigen is unidentified.

Every bit of the isolated RNA underwent reverse transcription, so sequencing read expressed TCRB transcripts. The method was immunoSEQ multiplex PCR; TCRdb's version includes in-frame clones alone and lacks a portion of them. The profile shows tens of thousands of clones, almost 50% of them singletons. The source material was central memory CD4+ T cells from blood. The clonotype originates from a man aged 25 to 45 with type 1 diabetes. The gene calls are TRBV4-1 and TRBJ1-3; 7 nucleotides match TRBD1. CDR3 sequence reads: CASSQANLGGGGNTIYF. The DNA for the CDR3 is TGCGCCAGCAGCCAGGCGAACTTAGGGGGCGGTGGAAACACCATATATTTT.